This T cell receptor (beta chain) was documented in a study of shared clonotypes between healthy human individuals. Study-level findings and limits: Shared clonotypes across all four donors exceeded non-shared ones in generation probability. An effect of sequencing depth on clonotype sharing among donors was expected.

A CD45RA-negative memory subset and a CD45RA+ naive subset were separated from the CD4+ cells. Every subset's genomic DNA went evenly onto several immunoSEQ plates. Sequenced by immunoSEQ multiplex PCR; TCRdb stores in-frame clones only, minus some. Among millions of clones listed, 85% to 95% were seen once. Looked up from germline, CDR1 is SGDLS and CDR2 is YYNGEE. Trimming shortened V by 3 bases and J by 1 base, and 12 bases separated the two germline ends. The CDR3 totals 15 residues. A note on this clone: The antigen remains undetermined.

Specimen: naive CD4+ T cells sorted from blood. The subset denotes: CD45RA+ positively selected. The V and J genes are TRBV9 and TRBJ2-3, with D perhaps matching TRBD1 or TRBD2 (5 bases each). The TCR sequence derives from a young man in good health. CDR3 in DNA: TGTGCCAGCAGCGCCGGGACGGACCGCACAGATACGCAGTATTTT. The encoded protein is CASSAGTDRTDTQYF.